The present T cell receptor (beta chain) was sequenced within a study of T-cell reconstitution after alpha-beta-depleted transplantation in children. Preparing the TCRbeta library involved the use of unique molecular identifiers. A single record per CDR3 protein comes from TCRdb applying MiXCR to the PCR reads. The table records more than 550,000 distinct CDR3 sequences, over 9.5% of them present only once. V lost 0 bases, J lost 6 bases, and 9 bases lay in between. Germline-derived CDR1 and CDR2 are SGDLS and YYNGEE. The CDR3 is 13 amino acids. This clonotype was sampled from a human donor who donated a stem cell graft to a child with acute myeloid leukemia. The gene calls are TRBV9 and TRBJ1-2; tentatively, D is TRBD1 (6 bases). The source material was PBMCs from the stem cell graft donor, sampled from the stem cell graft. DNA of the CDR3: TGTGCCAGCAGCGTAGACCGGACAGATGGCTACACCTTC. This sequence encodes CASSVDRTDGYTF.